One TCR beta chain is described in this entry. This sample was taken from a study of blood T cell repertoires in COVID-19. Measured with immunoSEQ multiplex PCR; TCRdb has only the in-frame clones, and not every one. The top ten clones hold 0.65% to 1% of a sample with 350,000 to 500,000 clones, over 85% of them seen once. Germline V CDR1 and CDR2: LNHDA, SQIVND (reference sequence). V lost 4 bases to trimming and J lost 9 bases, with 19 bases between them. This CDR3 has 14 amino acids. The clonotype was recovered from a man aged 18 to 30 with COVID-19, enrolled during active disease. The sequencing input was peripheral blood. V and J are TRBV19 and TRBJ2-7; maybe TRBD1 (7 bases). The CDR3 sequence: CASSSGQGGTGQYF. The CDR3 region has the DNA TGTGCCAGTAGTAGCGGTCAGGGGGGTACCGGGCAGTACTTC.